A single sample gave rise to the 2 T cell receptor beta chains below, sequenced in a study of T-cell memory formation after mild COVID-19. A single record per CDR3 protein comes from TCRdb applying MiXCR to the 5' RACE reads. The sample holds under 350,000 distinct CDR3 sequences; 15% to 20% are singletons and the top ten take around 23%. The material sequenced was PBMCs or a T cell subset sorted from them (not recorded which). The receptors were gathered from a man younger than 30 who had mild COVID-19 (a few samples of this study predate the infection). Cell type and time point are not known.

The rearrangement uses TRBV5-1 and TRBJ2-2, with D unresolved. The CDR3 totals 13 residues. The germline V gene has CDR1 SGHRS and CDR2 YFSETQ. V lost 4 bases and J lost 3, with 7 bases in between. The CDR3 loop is CASSPVDTGELFF. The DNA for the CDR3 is TGCGCCAGCAGCCCCGTCGACACCGGGGAGCTGTTTTTT.

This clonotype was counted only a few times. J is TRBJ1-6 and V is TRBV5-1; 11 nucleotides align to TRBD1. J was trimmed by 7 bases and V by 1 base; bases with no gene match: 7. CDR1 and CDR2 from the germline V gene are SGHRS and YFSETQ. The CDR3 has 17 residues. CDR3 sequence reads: CASSLSTGTGGNSPLHF. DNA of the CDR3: TGCGCCAGCAGCTTGTCAACCGGGACAGGGGGAAATTCACCCCTCCACTTT.